A single T cell receptor beta chain is shown here with its context. The antigen it recognizes is unknown. Qualities for individual bases were not recorded, and no much larger clone is one base off. Including cysteine and phenylalanine, the CDR3 has 9 amino acids. Here the CDR3 DNA is all that survives: 27 bases in frame from base 1. V and J are truncated by 5 bases and 8 bases respectively, leaving an intervening sequence of 5 bases. From a lookup of the germline V gene (reference sequence), CDR1 and CDR2 are DFQATT and SNEGSKA. The method was the immunoSEQ multiplex PCR assay. TCRdb carries this immuneACCESS record with in-frame sequences only. Its versions omit some clonotypes, under half of them owing to an unresolved V gene in the studies checked, with the rest unexplained. Across this sample there are hundreds of thousands of clones, with 95% seen only once. Together, the top ten hold roughly 0.02% of the sample.

The data belong to a study of shared T cell receptors in the human thymus (dated by TCRdb to about 2021). About the study as a whole: The study examined how the human thymus generates shared, self-reactive T-cell receptor alpha chains.

The rearrangement combines TRBV20-1 with TRBJ2-3; the D gene is not confidently resolved. Sequencing was done on a sample of thymocytes. The sequence derives from a human donor. The CDR3 sequence is CSAGRTQYF. The nucleotide sequence is given as TGCAGTGCTGGGCGTACGCAGTATTTT.